This T cell receptor beta chain was recovered during a study of blood T cell repertoires in COVID-19. The CDR3 runs 14 residues. Germline V CDR1 and CDR2: SGHVS, FNYEAQ. V lost 6 bases and J lost 0, with 9 bases in between. Data came from immunoSEQ multiplex PCR; TCRdb stores just in-frame clones and leaves some out. The sample comprises approximately 140,000 clones, roughly 84% of which are singletons, and about a sixth rests with the top ten. The specimen was peripheral blood. The chain uses TRBV7-6 and TRBJ1-3; D not resolved. This TCR came from a woman aged 80 or older with acute or convalescent COVID-19. The CDR3 nucleotides read TGTGCCAGCAGTTCACAGAGCTCTGGAAACACCATATATTTT. It yields the protein CASSSQSSGNTIYF.